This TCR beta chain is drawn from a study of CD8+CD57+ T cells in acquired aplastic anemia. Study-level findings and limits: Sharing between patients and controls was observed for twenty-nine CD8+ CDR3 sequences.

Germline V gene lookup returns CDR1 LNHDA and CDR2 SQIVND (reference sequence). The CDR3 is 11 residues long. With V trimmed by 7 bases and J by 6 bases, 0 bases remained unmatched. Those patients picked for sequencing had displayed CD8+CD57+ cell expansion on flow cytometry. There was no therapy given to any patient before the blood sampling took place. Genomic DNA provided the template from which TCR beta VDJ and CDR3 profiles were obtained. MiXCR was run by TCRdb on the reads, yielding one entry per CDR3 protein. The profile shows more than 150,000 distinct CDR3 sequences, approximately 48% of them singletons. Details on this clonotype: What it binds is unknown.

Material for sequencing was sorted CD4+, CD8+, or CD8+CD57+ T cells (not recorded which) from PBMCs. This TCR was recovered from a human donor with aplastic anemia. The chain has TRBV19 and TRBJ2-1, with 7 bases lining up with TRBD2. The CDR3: CASTSGNEQFF. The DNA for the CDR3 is TGTGCCAGTACTAGCGGCAATGAGCAGTTCTTC.